Sequencing of this T cell receptor beta chain was carried out in a study of cytomegalovirus exposure and HLA in healthy donors. Measured with immunoSEQ multiplex PCR; TCRdb has only the in-frame clones, and not every one. In the table there are over 150,000 clones, 75% to 95% of which are singletons. Between the trimmed V and J ends, which lost 5 bases and 0 bases, there was a span of 14 bases. Germline lookup yields CDR1 LNHDA and CDR2 SQIVND (reference sequence). CDR3 size: 16 residues. The chain couples TRBV19 to TRBJ2-4; D possibly corresponds to TRBD1 (7 bases). This clonotype originated in a woman aged 18-29 years in good health and CMV-seropositive. What was sequenced was PBMCs. The CDR3 DNA follows: TGTGCCAGTAGTGGCCCAGGGGGGATAGCCAAAAACATTCAGTACTTC. It codes for CASSGPGGIAKNIQYF.